This entry describes one TCR beta chain. Its antigen is unknown. One base away there is no much larger clone; base qualities are not given. V drops 0 bases and J drops 10 bases, leaving 10 bases in between. Including cysteine and phenylalanine, the CDR3 has 13 amino acids. CDR3 DNA only is kept here, 39 bases in frame from base 1. CDR1 LNHDA and CDR2 SQIVND are derived from the germline V gene (reference sequence). The data are from a study of T cell repertoires in cytomegalovirus infection (dated by TCRdb to the late 2010s). About the investigation overall: Donor HLA type was relevant to the analysis, because carriage of CMV infection together with the matching HLA type was indicated by public TCR beta signatures. Points the paper makes about the study in general: In both this cohort and an independent roughly 350-donor cohort, the cumulative frequency of public TCR beta family members distinguished carriers of CMV infection plus the relevant HLA type. The ex vivo response was dominated by HLA-C-restricted CMV-specific TCR beta clonotypes, and the single most frequent clonotype in two of eight donors was supplied by these HLA-C-restricted clonotypes.

The sequencing machine was an Illumina HiSeq 1500. TCRdb handled the public reads itself, with Q25 trimming in fastp and clone calling in MiXCR, and kept productive beta chains. Each entry is one CDR3 protein sequence, shown with its most common DNA and genes. The sample records some 350,000 distinct CDR3 sequences, 15% to 20% of which are singletons. Jointly, the top ten make up approximately 8% of the sample. The sample comprised PBMCs. The TCR originated in a human donor in good health (CMV status not recorded). Some clones in this sample may be carry-over from other donors' samples. The receptor chain draws on TRBV19 and TRBJ1-5; too little of a D gene remains to name it. The DNA reads TGTGCCAGTAGTATAGACTATCCCCAACCCCAGCATTTT. The encoded protein is CASSIDYPQPQHF.